One and the same sample provided the 15 T cell receptor beta chains below, sequenced in a study of CD8+CD57+ T cells in acquired aplastic anemia. All patients picked for sequencing had shown, by flow cytometry, an expansion of CD8+CD57+ cells. Investigators profiled TCR beta VDJ and CDR3 from genomic DNA template. TCRdb re-called the reads with MiXCR, one entry per CDR3 protein. This sample has approximately 160,000 distinct CDR3 sequences, with less than 60% found just once. The sequencing input was sorted CD4+, CD8+, or CD8+CD57+ T cells (not recorded which) from PBMCs. The receptor source for this set is a human donor with aplastic anemia.

The chain uses TRBV29-1 and TRBJ2-3, with D perhaps TRBD1 (5 bases). V dropped 3 bases and J dropped 3 bases, with 13 bases sitting between them. This CDR3 is 14 amino acids long. CDR1 is SQVTM and CDR2 is ANQGSEA in the germline V gene. CDR3 amino acids: CSVDGRAGTDTQYF. Here the CDR3 DNA reads TGCAGCGTTGATGGTAGGGCAGGGACAGATACGCAGTATTTT.

This clonotype has a count of ten or more. This chain uses TRBV19 with TRBJ1-6; D is ambiguous. Trimming pared 1 base from V and 7 bases from J, leaving 2 bases between. CDR3 size: 12 residues. The germline CDR1 and CDR2 sequences are LNHDA and SQIVND (reference sequence). The CDR3 sequence is CASSIGNSPLHF. The DNA for the CDR3 is TGTGCCAGTAGTATAGGGAATTCACCCCTCCACTTT.

V and J are TRBV20-1 and TRBJ2-3; TRBD2 matches at 11 bases. Germline CDR1 is DFQATT and CDR2 is SNEGSKA (reference sequence). V lost 6 bases to trimming and J lost 5 bases; unmatched junction nucleotides: 10. This CDR3 has 15 residues. The CDR3 here is CSAPGLAGGGDTQYF. The DNA of the CDR3 is TGCAGTGCCCCGGGCCTAGCGGGGGGTGGAGATACGCAGTATTTT.

This clonotype was seen at least ten times. The V gene is TRBV2, the J gene TRBJ2-1; the D is unclear. The ends were cut back, 2 bases at V and 1 base at J, with 9 bases in the middle. This CDR3 has 15 residues. The germline V gene has CDR1 SNHLY and CDR2 FYNNEI. CDR3 nucleotides: TGTGCCAGCAGTGAATTAGCTACTTCCTACAATGAGCAGTTCTTC. This encodes CASSELATSYNEQFF.

This rearrangement joins TRBV2 to TRBJ2-7; 7 bases map to TRBD1. Germline CDR1 SNHLY, CDR2 FYNNEI. The length of the CDR3 is 15 residues. V trimming: 4 bases; J trimming: 5 bases; junction bases outside the gene matches: 11. CDR3 DNA: TGTGCCAGCAGTGTGACAGGGCACGAATTCAACGAGCAGTACTTC. This translates into CASSVTGHEFNEQYF. The full variable domain, its missing parts supplied by reference TRBV2 and TRBJ2-7, is EPEVTQTPSHQVTQMGQEVILRCVPISNHLYFYWYRQILGQKVEFLVSFYNNEISEKSEIFDDQFSVERPDGSNFTLKIRSTKLEDSAMYFCASSVTGHEFNEQYFGPGTRLTVT.

This clonotype showed up many times. V usage is TRBV2 and J usage is TRBJ2-3; 12 bases agree with TRBD2. The junction had 9 bases not matched to a gene; V was cut back by 2 bases and J by 3 bases. Germline V CDR1 and CDR2: SNHLY, FYNNEI. CDR3 length: 18 residues. For the CDR3, the DNA is TGTGCCAGCAGTGAAACCCTAGCGGGGGGGCTTAGGACAGATACGCAGTATTTT. Translated, it gives CASSETLAGGLRTDTQYF. Combining the CDR3 with reference TRBV2 and TRBJ2-3 gives the whole variable domain EPEVTQTPSHQVTQMGQEVILRCVPISNHLYFYWYRQILGQKVEFLVSFYNNEISEKSEIFDDQFSVERPDGSNFTLKIRSTKLEDSAMYFCASSETLAGGLRTDTQYFGPGTRLTVL.

V usage is TRBV29-1 and J usage is TRBJ1-1; D ambiguous. The CDR3 is made up of 15 amino acids. CDR1 and CDR2 from the germline V gene are SQVTM and ANQGSEA. V was cut by 4 bases and J by 5 bases, with 20 bases left in between. The CDR3 is CSVVGSVGGGTEAFF. CDR3 DNA sequence: TGCAGCGTTGTAGGTTCAGTAGGAGGAGGAACTGAAGCTTTCTTT.

The rearrangement links TRBV11-2 to TRBJ1-4; TRBD1 might be the D (6 bases). V lost 9 bases and J 2 bases, leaving 10 bases between the germline ends. This CDR3 has 13 residues. Germline V gives CDR1 SGHAT, CDR2 FQNNGV. Here the CDR3 reads CARNRATNEKLFF. The CDR3 region has the DNA TGTGCCAGAAACAGGGCCACTAATGAAAAACTGTTTTTT. The full variable domain, completed using reference TRBV11-2 and TRBJ1-4, is EAGVAQSPRYKIIEKRQSVAFWCNPISGHATLYWYQQILGQGPKLLIQFQNNGVVDDSQLPKDRFSAERLKGVDSTLKIQPAKLEDSAVYLCARNRATNEKLFFGSGTQLSVL.

This rearrangement joins TRBV5-1 to TRBJ1-6; 8 bases map to TRBD1. The V segment lost 0 bases and the J segment 9 bases; nucleotides outside the gene matches: 2. The CDR3 contains 14 residues. Germline CDR1 SGHRS, CDR2 YFSETQ. CDR3 in DNA: TGCGCCAGCAGCTTGGGGACAGGGTGTTCACCCCTCCACTTT. Translation gives CASSLGTGCSPLHF.

This clonotype was seen repeatedly, ten times or more. The J gene is TRBJ2-3, the V gene TRBV6-5; either TRBD1 or TRBD2 may supply D (5 bases each). The CDR3 runs 15 residues. The germline gives CDR1 MNHEY, CDR2 SVGAGI. The V and J ends lost 0 bases and 0 bases respectively, with 7 bases between them. CDR3 protein: CASSYSGTSTDTQYF. The CDR3 nucleotides read TGTGCCAGCAGTTACTCCGGGACCAGCACAGATACGCAGTATTTT.

This clonotype was recorded at least ten times. V and J are TRBV5-1 and TRBJ1-2; 9 bases align to TRBD1. Unmatched junction bases numbered 4, after V lost 2 bases and J lost 5 bases. The CDR3 runs to 14 residues. The germline CDR1 and CDR2 sequences are SGHRS and YFSETQ. This chain's CDR3 is CASSLTGTGYGYTF. DNA of the CDR3: TGCGCCAGCAGCTTAACCGGGACAGGGTATGGCTACACCTTC.

The chain has TRBV29-1 and TRBJ2-3; either TRBD1 or TRBD2 may fit D (5 bases each). The germline V gene has CDR1 SQVTM and CDR2 ANQGSEA. This CDR3 is built from 14 residues. Trimming shortened V by 6 bases and J by 3 bases, and 16 bases separated the two germline ends. The DNA for the CDR3 is TGCAGCGTCGCAGATCCGGGACGGACAGATACGCAGTATTTT. Translated: CSVADPGRTDTQYF.

The rearrangement links TRBV19 to TRBJ2-7, with a tentative D call TRBD1 (7 bases). V dropped 6 bases and J dropped 5 bases, with 14 bases sitting between them. Germline assignment: CDR1 LNHDA and CDR2 SQIVND (reference sequence). The CDR3 is 13 amino acids. The CDR3 protein is CASRGGQLDEQYF. For the CDR3, the DNA is TGTGCCAGTAGGGGGGGACAGCTCGACGAGCAGTACTTC.

This clonotype was observed at least ten times. This chain links TRBV7-2 with TRBJ2-7, with D possibly being TRBD1 or TRBD2 (5 bases each). Germline V gene data show CDR1 as SGHTA and CDR2 as FQGNSA. CDR3 length: 15 amino acids. With 6 bases removed from V and 4 bases from J, the gap between germline ends came to 19 bases. The CDR3 protein is CASSPLPGRNYEQYF. CDR3 coding DNA: TGTGCCAGCAGTCCACTTCCGGGACGGAATTACGAGCAGTACTTC.

This clonotype has ten or more counts. CDR3 nucleotide sequence: TGCGCCAGCAGCTTGGCCGGGGGAACTGGAAACACCATATATTTT. The encoded protein is CASSLAGGTGNTIYF. This chain uses TRBV5-1 with TRBJ1-3, with D possibly TRBD1 on 5 matching bases. CDR3 length: 15 amino acids. Between the trimmed V and J ends, which lost 0 bases and 2 bases, there was a span of 9 bases. The germline CDR1 and CDR2 sequences are SGHRS and YFSETQ.